This T cell receptor (beta chain) stems from a study of shared clonotypes between healthy human individuals. On the study more broadly: Each donor contributed plates that comprised three CD4 naive, three CD4 memory, two CD8 naive and one CD8 memory.

Sequencing was performed with immunoSEQ multiplex PCR; in TCRdb, only in-frame clones are kept and a portion is missing. The data show about 92,000 clones, 60% to 75% seen once. The study's findings and limits: Among a handful of donors, approximately 5% of naive CD4 clonotypes were found in common. Lower generation probabilities were found for non-shared clonotypes than for those shared by all four donors. Although depth was large, rarefaction showed that sequencing of the sorted subsets was incomplete.

The CDR3 has 13 amino acids. Deletions cut 10 bases from V and 7 bases from J, with 16 bases between. Germline lookup yields CDR1 MNHNS and CDR2 SASEGT. As for this clone: Its cognate antigen is unknown.

This chain uses TRBV6-1 with TRBJ1-4; D call uncertain. The clonotype comes from a man aged 25-40 years in good health. The source material was memory CD8+ T cells sorted from blood. Stated subset: CD45RO+ cells pooled with CCR7-negative TemRA cells. The CDR3 sequence: CATRPTGSEKLFF. The CDR3 DNA follows: TGTGCCACCCGACCCACGGGTAGTGAAAAACTGTTTTTT.